These T cell receptor beta chains were read from a single sample in a study of cytomegalovirus exposure and HLA in healthy donors. The data were produced by immunoSEQ multiplex PCR, yet TCRdb's version contains in-frame clones alone and is incomplete. The sample records around 250,000 clones, roughly 89% being singletons. Sequenced: PBMCs. These receptors were obtained from a woman aged 18-29 years in good health and CMV-seronegative. Both conserved end residues are trimmed from each CDR3.

V gene: TRBV5-1; CDR3 protein: ASSPPGGRQETQY
V gene: TRBV4-2; CDR3 protein: ASSQLGTGGAGANVLT
V gene: TRBV6-7; CDR3 protein: ASSYDIGGWTYEQY
V gene: TRBV6-1; CDR3 protein: ASAISRQANTEAF
V gene: TRBV19; CDR3 protein: ASDRRTGVGQPQH
V gene: TRBV20-1; CDR3 protein: SARGTDTQY
V gene: TRBV7-2; CDR3 protein: ASSWRVAEQETQY
V gene: TRBV4-2; CDR3 protein: ASSQEGAVYGYT
V gene: TRBV4-3; CDR3 protein: ASSQEIAPGEQY
V gene: TRBV4-1; CDR3 protein: ASSYQGYGANVLT
V gene: TRBV6-5; CDR3 protein: ASSQGARGYT
V gene: TRBV18; CDR3 protein: ASSPAGGSYNEQF
V gene: TRBV11-2; CDR3 protein: ASSCDGGANTEAF
V gene: TRBV6-5; CDR3 protein: ASSAQPYQETQY
V gene: TRBV7-9; CDR3 protein: ASSSLDNSQETQY
V gene: TRBV9; CDR3 protein: ASSDRGLYYGYT
V gene: TRBV5-1; CDR3 protein: ASSPTGTPYNEQF
V gene: TRBV6-1; CDR3 protein: ASEKPGRANYGYT
V gene: TRBV10-3; CDR3 protein: AISEYKDSNQPQH
V gene: TRBV5-1; CDR3 protein: ASSPGGTTSTDTQY
V gene: TRBV7-8; CDR3 protein: ASSLVLGTDSYNEQF
V gene: TRBV28; CDR3 protein: ASSFPAGGELSYGYT
V gene: TRBV18; CDR3 protein: ASSPFLPTSTDTQY
V gene: TRBV5-1; CDR3 protein: ASSLEKDRAETQY
V gene: TRBV5-1; CDR3 protein: ASSSTLTWTGTEKLF
V gene: TRBV5-1; CDR3 protein: ASSPEQGYNQPQH
V gene: TRBV7-9; CDR3 protein: ASSFGVTNEKLF
V gene: TRBV10-1; CDR3 protein: ASSEGTGSYEQY
V gene: TRBV28; CDR3 protein: ASSLWAGLNTEAF
V gene: TRBV7-6; CDR3 protein: ASSEPYRGRSISGNTIY
V gene: TRBV4-3; CDR3 protein: ASSQVQTGESYEQY
V gene: TRBV14; CDR3 protein: ASSHTGGNFYNEQF
V gene: TRBV4-3; CDR3 protein: ASSQDHPGRVLGANVLT
V gene: TRBV27; CDR3 protein: ASSKRTGGSWEQY
V gene: TRBV6-1; CDR3 protein: ASSEETAPNEKLF
V gene: TRBV9; CDR3 protein: ASSVLGALEYEQY
V gene: TRBV30; CDR3 protein: AWSSGTSGKETQY
V gene: TRBV7-9; CDR3 protein: ASSRDSVNYGYT
V gene: TRBV4-1; CDR3 protein: ASSQVPGNEKLF
V gene: TRBV13; CDR3 protein: ASSLGRGIDTQY
V gene: TRBV30; CDR3 protein: AWSVVGNNEKLF
V gene: TRBV27; CDR3 protein: ASSSRQGAAGELF
V gene: TRBV5-1; CDR3 protein: ASSLGDKSNYGYT
V gene: TRBV18; CDR3 protein: ASSPNRQGATDTQY
V gene: TRBV4-1; CDR3 protein: ASSQNTVLPSIYGYT
V gene: TRBV4-1; CDR3 protein: ASSHIGEVF
V gene: TRBV28; CDR3 protein: ASSYRGRSSYEQY
V gene: TRBV7-9; CDR3 protein: ASSLTLGQGFQPQH
V gene: TRBV7-2; CDR3 protein: ASGSISRGRRNEQF